The T cell receptor beta chain under discussion was sequenced for a study of shared clonotypes between healthy human individuals. Profiled with immunoSEQ multiplex PCR; TCRdb holds only in-frame clones, not every one. The sample includes roughly 570,000 clones, 95% to 98% of them seen just once. Looked up from germline, CDR1 is SQVTM and CDR2 is ANQGSEA. The CDR3 has 13 amino acids. The trim removed 5 bases at V and 4 bases at J, leaving 7 bases unmatched. The naive CD8 population came from CD45RO-negative cells selected for CCR7, without terminally differentiated effector memory CD45RA+ cells. The receptor comes from a man in his thirties or forties in good health. The rearrangement joins TRBV29-1 to TRBJ2-7, with 8 bases identical to TRBD2. Sequencing was carried out using naive CD8+ T cells sorted from blood. CDR3 in DNA: TGCAGCGTTTGGTTAGCGGGAATATACGAGCAGTACTTC. It is translated as CSVWLAGIYEQYF.